This entry features one T cell receptor beta chain sequence. This sample stems from a study of Ad26.COV2.S vaccination and SARS-CoV-2 variants. TCRdb keeps only in-frame clones here, not all; method: immunoSEQ multiplex PCR. The sample comprises about 480,000 clones, roughly nine tenths of which are singletons, and 10% to 15% rests with the top ten. Indicated treatment: over 15 received Ad26.COV2.S at low or high dose, single or two shots; about 5 received placebo; per-sample allocation not given. Day 63 following the first vaccine or placebo injection was when the samples were taken. Per the germline V gene, CDR1 is SGHTA and CDR2 is FQGNSA. CDR3 length equals 18 residues. Unmatched junction bases numbered 11, after V lost 6 bases and J lost 3 bases.

This chain joins TRBV7-2 and TRBJ2-3; 14 bases agree with TRBD2. Sequenced here: peripheral blood, sampled in a trial of Ad26.COV2.S vaccine versus placebo. This clonotype originated in a person aged 18 to 65 who received the Ad26.COV2.S COVID-19 vaccine or a placebo. The CDR3 loop is CASRRLAGGPRGTDTQYF. The CDR3 DNA reads TGTGCCAGCAGAAGACTAGCGGGAGGGCCTCGGGGGACAGATACGCAGTATTTT.